This is a list of T cell receptor beta chains from one sample in a study of CD8 T cells in ankylosing spondylitis. Each CDR3 protein gets one entry after TCRdb re-called the 5' RACE reads with MiXCR. The sample carries about 800,000 distinct CDR3 sequences, approximately 10% recorded once. Sequenced: blood, either unsorted or a sorted T cell fraction (not recorded which). These receptors originate from a male donor with ankylosing spondylitis. The CDR3 runs from the conserved cysteine through the conserved F or W. The D gene is left open where the match is weak. Not every row has a clone size; where given, it reads once, few, many or a size class.

cdr3_nt cdr3_aa v_call clone_size j_call d_call
TGTGCCAGCAGTTACAGCAGGACAGTTTCCTACGAGCAGTACTTC CASSYSRTVSYEQYF TRBV6-5 few TRBJ2-7 .
TGCGCCAGCAGCCAACGCACAGGGGTTGGGTATGGCTACACCTTC CASSQRTGVGYGYTF TRBV4-3 few TRBJ1-2 TRBD1
TGTGCCTCCTATAAGCCCGGTCGGGACACCGGGGAGCTGTTTTTT CASYKPGRDTGELFF TRBV28 . TRBJ2-2 .
TGCAGCGTTAGTTGGACTAGCGGGGCGCAAGAGACCCAGTACTTC CSVSWTSGAQETQYF TRBV29-1 many TRBJ2-5 TRBD2
TGTGCCAGCAGTTTATGGGGTCAGCCCCAGCATTTT CASSLWGQPQHF TRBV28 many TRBJ1-5 .
TGCAGTGCTAGGAGGACAGGGAGGAACTATGGCTACACCTTC CSARRTGRNYGYTF TRBV20-1 . TRBJ1-2 TRBD1
TGCAGTGTCCCGGATGCCCTAGCGGGGGGAGATACGCAGTATTTT CSVPDALAGGDTQYF TRBV20-1 many TRBJ2-3 TRBD2
TGCAGTGCTAGATTCGGGGGGGGAAGAATTGATACGCAGTATTTT CSARFGGGRIDTQYF TRBV20-1 few TRBJ2-3 TRBD2
TGTGCCAGCAGCCGGGGGATAGGGAATGAAAAACTGTTTTTT CASSRGIGNEKLFF TRBV14 few TRBJ1-4 .
TGCAGCGTTGAAGGGACAGGGAATGGCTACACCTTC CSVEGTGNGYTF TRBV29-1 many TRBJ1-2 TRBD1
TGTGCCTCCTCGGGACTCTCAGGCTCTGGAAACACCATATATTTT CASSGLSGSGNTIYF TRBV10-3 few TRBJ1-3 .
TGCAGTTCCGAGGAGGGACTGAACACTGAAGCTTTCTTT CSSEEGLNTEAFF TRBV20-1 few TRBJ1-1 .
TGTGCCAGCAGTTACTCTGGGACTAGCGAGAAGACCCAGTACTTC CASSYSGTSEKTQYF TRBV6-5 many TRBJ2-5 TRBD2
TGCGCCAGCAGCCATCCGGGACAGGGTTGGGAGACCCAGTACTTC CASSHPGQGWETQYF TRBV4-1 . TRBJ2-5 TRBD1
TGTGCCACCAGTGATCCCGGAAATGAGCAGTTCTTC CATSDPGNEQFF TRBV24-1 . TRBJ2-1 .
TGTGCCAGCAGCCCCAGACAGGGGGACGGGACCCAGTACTTC CASSPRQGDGTQYF TRBV4-2 . TRBJ2-5 TRBD1
TGTGCCAGCAGTGCCCGGGGGCCCCAGCATTTT CASSARGPQHF TRBV6-1 few TRBJ1-5 .
TGCAGTGCTTTTGGACAGGGCACAGATACGCAGTATTTT CSAFGQGTDTQYF TRBV20-1 few TRBJ2-3 TRBD1
TGTGCCAGCAGCACACGCAGGACAGGGGGAGAGACCCAGTACTTC CASSTRRTGGETQYF TRBV7-8 . TRBJ2-5 TRBD1
TGTGCCAGCAGTCCTCCCGCGCTAGAGGGCTACACCTTC CASSPPALEGYTF TRBV6-1 few TRBJ1-2 .
TGCGCCAGCAGCTTGGCCGGGACAGCCTCAGAGACCCAGTACTTC CASSLAGTASETQYF TRBV5-1 . TRBJ2-5 TRBD1
TGCAGCTGCTCCTCTGGGGCCAACGTCCTGACTTTC CSCSSGANVLTF TRBV29-1 few TRBJ2-6 .
TGTGCCAGCAGCTTGTGGACAGGGGAAGAGACCCAGTACTTC CASSLWTGEETQYF TRBV5-6 few TRBJ2-5 TRBD1
TGCGCCAGCAGCTTGGAAGGGGGCGGTCAGCCCCAGCATTTT CASSLEGGGQPQHF TRBV5-1 . TRBJ1-5 TRBD1
TGTGCCAGCAGCTTGGGGACAGGCTACGACTACGAGCAGTACTTC CASSLGTGYDYEQYF TRBV7-9 . TRBJ2-7 TRBD1
TGCAGTGCTCCCTACAATGAGCAGTTCTTC CSAPYNEQFF TRBV20-1 few TRBJ2-1 .
TGCAGTGCTAGAGAATGGGAGGCCGTGAATTCACCCCTCCACTTT CSAREWEAVNSPLHF TRBV20-1 few TRBJ1-6 .
TGCGCCAGCAGCTGGGGGACAGGGTTGTATTCACCCCTCCACTTT CASSWGTGLYSPLHF TRBV5-1 few TRBJ1-6 TRBD1
TGTGCCAGCAGCTTATCCGGGACAGTACCTGGCTACACCTTC CASSLSGTVPGYTF TRBV7-9 . TRBJ1-2 TRBD1
TGCGCCAGCAGCCATCGAGGGGGGACAACTAATGAAAAACTGTTTTTT CASSHRGGTTNEKLFF TRBV4-3 few TRBJ1-4 .
TGTGCCAGCAGTCAGGTTATGGCCATTCAGTACTTC CASSQVMAIQYF TRBV28 . TRBJ2-4 .
TGTGCCAGCAGACATCGGGGACAGGGGACGCGGGAGCAGTACTTC CASRHRGQGTREQYF TRBV28 . TRBJ2-7 TRBD1
TGCAGTGCTAGAGATCTCCGGACAGGGTGGGATTCACCCCTCCACTTT CSARDLRTGWDSPLHF TRBV20-1 . TRBJ1-6 TRBD1
TGTGCCACGGGACAGGCGGGGGAGACCCAGTACTTC CATGQAGETQYF TRBV10-3 few TRBJ2-5 TRBD1
TGCAGTGAGGGGTTCTCCTACAATGAGCAGTTCTTC CSEGFSYNEQFF TRBV20-1 . TRBJ2-1 .
TGCGCCAGCAATTCACAGGAAGGCGTTTCTAATGAGCAGTTCTTC CASNSQEGVSNEQFF TRBV5-1 . TRBJ2-1 .
TGTGCCACCAGCCTTACGGGAGGGGGGTACAATGAGCAGTTCTTC CATSLTGGGYNEQFF TRBV15 few TRBJ2-1 TRBD2
TGTGCCAGCAGCGCAGGGACAGGGGGATCTATGGTGGAAGGTGGCTACACCTTC CASSAGTGGSMVEGGYTF TRBV9 few TRBJ1-2 TRBD1
TGTGCCAGCAGTTACCCCTCCCGGACAGGGAATGAAAAACTGTTTTTT CASSYPSRTGNEKLFF TRBV6-5 . TRBJ1-4 TRBD1
TGTGCCACCCGGACAGGGAACTCCTACGAGCAGTACTTC CATRTGNSYEQYF TRBV12-3/TRBV12-4 . TRBJ2-7 TRBD1
TGTGCCAGCAGTACGCGGACAGGGGACGAAAAACTGTTTTTT CASSTRTGDEKLFF TRBV6-2/TRBV6-3 few TRBJ1-4 TRBD1
TGTGCCAGCAGCTTAGCCGTCCCGGGACACGTTGAAGCTTTCTTT CASSLAVPGHVEAFF TRBV7-9 many TRBJ1-1 .
TGTGCCAGCAGCCACCTCTACAGGGAGGGTATTCAGCCCCAGCATTTT CASSHLYREGIQPQHF TRBV4-2 . TRBJ1-5 .
TGTGCCAGCAGCTCCAACACAGGGGGCTATGAAAAACTGTTTTTT CASSSNTGGYEKLFF TRBV7-8 few TRBJ1-4 TRBD1
TGTGCCAGCAGCGTAGTCGCACGGTCGCCCCTCCACTTT CASSVVARSPLHF TRBV9 . TRBJ1-6 .
TGTGCCAGCACCCTCCGCAGGGGGGATGGCTACACCTTC CASTLRRGDGYTF TRBV12-3/TRBV12-4 few TRBJ1-2 TRBD1
TGCAGTGCTAGGCGGGGAGCCTACGAGCAGTACTTC CSARRGAYEQYF TRBV20-1 few TRBJ2-7 .
TGCAGTGCTGCTCTTGGGTATCCGGATTCACCCCTCCACTTT CSAALGYPDSPLHF TRBV20-1 many TRBJ1-6 .
TGTGCCAGCCTAATGAGGGGGGCCAACGTCCTGACTTTC CASLMRGANVLTF TRBV27 . TRBJ2-6 .
TGTGCCAGCAGTCCCCAGGGGATGGGGGAGACCCAGTACTTC CASSPQGMGETQYF TRBV2 . TRBJ2-5 .
TGCAGTGCTAAGACTAGCGGGAGCTCCTACGAGCAGTACTTC CSAKTSGSSYEQYF TRBV20-1 once TRBJ2-7 TRBD2
TGTGCCAGCAGTCCACGAGGCCCCAGACTGCGGACTGAAGCTTTCTTT CASSPRGPRLRTEAFF TRBV6-1 . TRBJ1-1 .
TGCGCCAGCAGCTTGAACGGGGATGGTACGGCTTTCTTT CASSLNGDGTAFF TRBV5-1 many TRBJ1-1 .
TGTGCCAGCAGGCCCGCCGGAATCTACGAGCAGTACTTC CASRPAGIYEQYF TRBV12-3/TRBV12-4 . TRBJ2-7 .
TGTGCCAGTGACGGAGGCCAAGGGAGCAATCAGCCCCAGCATTTT CASDGGQGSNQPQHF TRBV15 . TRBJ1-5 .
TGTGCCATCAGTGCCAAATTCCTAGCGGGAGGCAACAATGAGCAGTTCTTC CAISAKFLAGGNNEQFF TRBV10-3 many TRBJ2-1 TRBD2
TGCGCCAGCAGCTTGGAGGCTTGGACAGGGCCACAAGAGACCCAGTACTTC CASSLEAWTGPQETQYF TRBV5-1 . TRBJ2-5 TRBD1
TGTGCCACCCACCAGACCGGGGCCAACGTCCTGACTTTC CATHQTGANVLTF TRBV18 . TRBJ2-6 .
TGCGCCAGCAGCGGACAGACCCAGTACTTC CASSGQTQYF TRBV5-1 . TRBJ2-5 .
TGTGCCAGCAGCTTAGTAGTGACAGAAGCCGGGGAGCTGTTTTTT CASSLVVTEAGELFF TRBV7-2 many TRBJ2-2 .